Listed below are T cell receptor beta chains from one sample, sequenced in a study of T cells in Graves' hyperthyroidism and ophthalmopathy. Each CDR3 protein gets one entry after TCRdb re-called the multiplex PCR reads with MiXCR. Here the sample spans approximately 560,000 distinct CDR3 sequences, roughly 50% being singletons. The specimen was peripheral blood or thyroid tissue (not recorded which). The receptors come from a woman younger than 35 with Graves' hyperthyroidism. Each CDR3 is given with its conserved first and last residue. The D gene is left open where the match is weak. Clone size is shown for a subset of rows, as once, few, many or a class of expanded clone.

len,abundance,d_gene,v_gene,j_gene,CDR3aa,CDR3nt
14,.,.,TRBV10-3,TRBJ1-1,CAISESSGDTEAFF,TGTGCCATCAGTGAGTCGTCGGGGGACACTGAAGCTTTCTTT
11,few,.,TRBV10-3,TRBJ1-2,CASIWPAGYTF,TGTGCTAGCATCTGGCCGGCTGGCTACACCTTC
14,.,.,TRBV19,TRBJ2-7,CASFSGRGPYEQYF,TGTGCCAGTTTCTCGGGCAGGGGCCCCTACGAGCAGTACTTC
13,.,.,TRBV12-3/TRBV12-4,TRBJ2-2,CASSFSRTGELFF,TGTGCCAGCAGTTTTAGTCGGACCGGGGAGCTGTTTTTT
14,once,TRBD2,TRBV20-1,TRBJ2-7,CSARGSGRAHEQYF,TGCAGTGCTAGAGGGAGCGGGAGGGCCCACGAGCAGTACTTC
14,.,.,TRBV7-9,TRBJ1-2,CASSLSGRTLSYTF,TGTGCCAGCAGCTTAAGCGGCAGGACTTTAAGCTACACCTTC
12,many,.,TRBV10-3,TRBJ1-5,CAISESNQPQHF,TGTGCCATCAGTGAGAGCAATCAGCCCCAGCATTTT
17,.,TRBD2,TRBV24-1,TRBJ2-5,CATSDSQGTSHQETQYF,TGTGCCACCAGTGATTCCCAGGGGACTAGCCACCAAGAGACCCAGTACTTC
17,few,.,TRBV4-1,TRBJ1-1,CASSQDLSGGWSTEAFF,TGCGCCAGCAGCCAAGATCTGTCGGGGGGCTGGAGTACTGAAGCTTTCTTT
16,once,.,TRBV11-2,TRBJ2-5,CASSQGGGPGQETQYF,TGCGCCAGCAGCCAAGGGGGAGGCCCAGGACAAGAGACCCAGTACTTC
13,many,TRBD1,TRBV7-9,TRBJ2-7,CATEQTGVYEQYF,TGTGCCACCGAGCAGACAGGGGTCTACGAGCAGTACTTC
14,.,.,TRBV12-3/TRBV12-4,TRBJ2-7,CASSLQQGGDEQYF,TGTGCCAGCAGTTTGCAACAGGGAGGCGACGAGCAGTACTTC
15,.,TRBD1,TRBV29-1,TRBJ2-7,CSILTGDGANGEQYF,TGCAGCATCCTGACAGGGGATGGGGCGAATGGCGAGCAGTACTTC
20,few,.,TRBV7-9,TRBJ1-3,CASSSYETISRQFSGNTIYF,TGTGCCAGCAGCTCCTACGAAACAATCAGCCGACAGTTCTCTGGAAACACCATATATTTT
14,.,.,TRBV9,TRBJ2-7,CASSSDITHYEQYF,TGTGCCAGCAGCTCGGACATCACACACTACGAGCAGTACTTC
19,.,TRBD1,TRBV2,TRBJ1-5,CASSADRTGGRYSNQPQHF,TGTGCCAGCAGTGCCGACAGGACAGGGGGCAGGTATAGCAATCAGCCCCAGCATTTT
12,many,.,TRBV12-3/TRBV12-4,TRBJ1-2,CASSYRSDRYTF,TGTGCCAGCAGCTACAGGTCTGATCGGTACACCTTC
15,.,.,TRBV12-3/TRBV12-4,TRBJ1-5,CASSRENLWNQPQHF,TGTGCCAGCAGTAGGGAGAACCTATGGAATCAGCCCCAGCATTTT
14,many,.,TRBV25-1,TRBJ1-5,CASSEFDSNQPQHF,TGTGCCAGCAGTGAATTTGATAGCAATCAGCCCCAGCATTTT
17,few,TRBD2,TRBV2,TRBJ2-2,CASRERVLADRTGELFF,TGTGCCAGCAGGGAGAGGGTGCTAGCGGACCGCACCGGGGAGCTGTTTTTT
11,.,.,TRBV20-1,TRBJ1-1,CSALRLSEAFF,TGCAGTGCTCTACGATTAAGTGAAGCTTTCTTT
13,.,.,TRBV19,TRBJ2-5,CASSIGNEETQYF,TGTGCCAGTAGTATTGGGAATGAAGAGACCCAGTACTTC
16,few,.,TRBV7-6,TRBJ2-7,CASSPISSGHSYEQYF,TGTGCCAGCAGCCCTATATCGAGCGGGCACTCCTACGAGCAGTACTTC
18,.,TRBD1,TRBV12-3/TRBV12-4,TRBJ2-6,CASSAMGQGPLWANVLTF,TGTGCCAGCAGCGCCATGGGACAGGGGCCACTATGGGCCAACGTCCTGACTTTC
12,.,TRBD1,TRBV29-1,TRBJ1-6,CSVEGQGDPLHF,TGCAGCGTTGAAGGACAGGGTGATCCCCTCCACTTT
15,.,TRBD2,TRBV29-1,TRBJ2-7,CSVTGLAGISYEQYF,TGCAGCGTAACCGGACTAGCGGGAATCTCCTACGAGCAGTACTTC
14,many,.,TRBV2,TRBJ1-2,CASSEWAGPYGYTF,TGTGCCAGCAGTGAATGGGCAGGGCCCTATGGCTACACCTTC
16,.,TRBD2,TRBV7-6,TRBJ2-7,CASSQGLLAGVLEQYF,TGTGCCAGCAGCCAAGGCCTGCTAGCGGGAGTTCTCGAGCAGTACTTC
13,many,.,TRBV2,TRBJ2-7,CASTPGHGFEQYF,TGTGCCAGCACCCCGGGACACGGTTTCGAGCAGTACTTC
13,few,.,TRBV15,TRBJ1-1,CASSSGTNTEAFF,TGTGCCAGCAGTTCTGGTACGAACACTGAAGCTTTCTTT
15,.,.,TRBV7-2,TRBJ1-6,CASSSGAGVDSPLHF,TGTGCCAGCAGCTCGGGGGCAGGGGTCGATTCACCCCTCCACTTT
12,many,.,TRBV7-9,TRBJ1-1,CASSFSGTEAFF,TGTGCCAGCAGCTTCAGCGGCACTGAAGCTTTCTTT
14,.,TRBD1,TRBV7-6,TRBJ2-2,CASSLKPGQGELFF,TGTGCCAGCAGCCTCAAGCCGGGACAGGGGGAGCTGTTTTTT
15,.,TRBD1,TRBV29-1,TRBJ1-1,CSVGGDRGQNTEAFF,TGCAGCGTGGGCGGTGACAGGGGGCAGAACACTGAAGCTTTCTTT
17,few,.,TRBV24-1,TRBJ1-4,CATSDPGKAGSNEKLFF,TGTGCCACCAGTGATCCGGGCAAGGCAGGGAGTAATGAAAAACTGTTTTTT
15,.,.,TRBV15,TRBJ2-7,CATSRDPEQVNEQYF,TGTGCCACCAGCAGAGATCCGGAACAAGTGAACGAGCAGTACTTC
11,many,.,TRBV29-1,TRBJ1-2,CSAREDYGYTF,TGCAGCGCCCGAGAGGACTATGGCTACACCTTC
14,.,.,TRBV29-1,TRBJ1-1,CSLETTGRFTEAFF,TGCAGCTTGGAGACGACAGGAAGGTTTACTGAAGCTTTCTTT
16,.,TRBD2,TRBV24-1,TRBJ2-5,CATSDSQGTSGRTQYF,TGTGCCACCAGTGATTCCCAGGGGACTAGCGGCCGGACCCAGTACTTC
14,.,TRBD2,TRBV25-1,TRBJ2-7,CASSRFSGVYEQYF,TGTGCCAGCAGTCGCTTTAGCGGGGTCTACGAGCAGTACTTC
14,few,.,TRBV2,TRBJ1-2,CARTLEGKNYGYTF,TGTGCCAGAACCTTGGAGGGGAAGAACTATGGCTACACCTTC
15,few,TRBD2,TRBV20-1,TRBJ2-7,CSARDGGTSGYEQYF,TGCAGTGCGCGGGACGGCGGGACTAGCGGGTACGAGCAGTACTTC
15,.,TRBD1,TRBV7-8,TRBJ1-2,CASSQEQGKDYGYTF,TGTGCCAGCAGCCAAGAACAGGGGAAAGACTATGGCTACACCTTC
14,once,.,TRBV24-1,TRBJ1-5,CATSVGGVNQPQHF,TGTGCCACCAGTGTTGGGGGCGTCAATCAGCCCCAGCATTTT
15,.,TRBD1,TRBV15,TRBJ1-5,CATSPGQGSNQPQHF,TGTGCCACCAGCCCCGGACAGGGTAGCAATCAGCCCCAGCATTTT
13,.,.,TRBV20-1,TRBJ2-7,CSARDWARHEQYF,TGCAGTGCTAGAGATTGGGCGCGCCACGAGCAGTACTTC
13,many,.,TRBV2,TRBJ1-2,CASRSDLPRGYTF,TGTGCCAGCAGATCGGACCTCCCTCGTGGCTACACCTTC